These 2 T cell receptor beta chains were sequenced from one sample in a study of blood T cells in healthy people across ages. The use of a sample-barcoded 5' primer and a J-beta primer mix characterized a second PCR of 7 to 11 cycles. Via MiXCR, TCRdb re-called the 5' RACE reads, giving one row per CDR3 protein. The data hold roughly 2 million distinct CDR3 sequences, with around half observed a single time. Specimen: blood. The source is a woman aged 35 to 49 in good health.

This clonotype has only a few counts. The chain recombines TRBV28 with TRBJ2-1; possibly TRBD1 or TRBD2 for D (6 bases each). Trimming stripped 6 bases from V and 2 bases from J, with 17 bases between. The CDR3 runs 16 residues. Germline assignment: CDR1 MDHEN and CDR2 SYDVKM. The DNA of the CDR3 is TGTGCCAGCAGGACGGACGGAGGGGGGCCCTACAATGAGCAGTTCTTC. Translation gives CASRTDGGGPYNEQFF.

The V and J genes are TRBV18 and TRBJ2-1; TRBD2 matches 7 bases. Germline loops: CDR1 KGHSH, CDR2 LQKENI. The CDR3 is 17 residues long. V dropped 3 bases and J dropped 6; count of bases not matched to a gene: 14. The CDR3 loop reads CASSPGGRTALRNEQFF. DNA for the CDR3: TGTGCCAGCTCACCGGGGGGGAGGACTGCCCTGCGCAATGAGCAGTTCTTC.